This note documents a single T cell receptor beta chain sequence. The antigen is undetermined. The sample comes from a study of cytomegalovirus exposure and HLA in healthy donors. As for the study in general: From HLA-typed donors, an early data release held 70 million to 95 million unique TCRs. For the roughly 400 genotyped donors, over 80% fell within the Caucasian-associated ancestry cluster.

CDR1 and CDR2 (germline): MNHNY, SVGAGI (reference sequence). The CDR3 sequence is 15 residues long. Trimming took off 6 bases at V and 5 bases at J, with 17 bases between the two ends. Findings of the study overall: In an earlier analysis, in several hundred donors, most V segments appeared productive either ~90% or ~30% of the time.

This PCR relied on a set of 60 Vbeta primers and 13 Jbeta primers. The table came from immunoSEQ multiplex PCR; TCRdb's copy has only in-frame clones and leaves some out. Of about 200,000 clones in the sample, roughly 68% were seen once. Material for sequencing was PBMCs. The sequence derives from a man aged 35-49 years in good health and CMV-seropositive. V is TRBV6-6 and J is TRBJ2-1; possibly TRBD1 for D (6 bases). The CDR3 is CASRQDSAFHNEQFF. The CDR3 nucleotides read TGTGCCAGCAGACAGGACAGTGCTTTTCACAATGAGCAGTTCTTC.